Listed below are T cell receptor beta chains from one sample, sequenced in a study of cytomegalovirus exposure and HLA in healthy donors. The assay was immunoSEQ multiplex PCR, and TCRdb's table has in-frame clones only and misses some. The table includes around 150,000 clones, over 75% detected once. The sequencing sample was made of PBMCs. These receptors originate from a man aged 25 to 45 in good health. Each CDR3 is given with its conserved first and last residue. The order of the fields is J gene, clone size, D gene, V gene, CDR3 protein, CDR3 DNA. A D gene is named only where the DNA matches it firmly. Size values are once, few and many counts, or a class for expanded clones, and some rows have none.

j_gene: TRBJ2-5; abundance: -; d_gene: TRBD2; v_gene: TRBV5-4; CDR3aa: CASSLGTSGSFETQYF; CDR3nt: TGTGCCAGCAGCTTGGGGACTAGCGGGAGTTTTGAGACCCAGTACTTC
j_gene: TRBJ2-3; abundance: few; d_gene: -; v_gene: TRBV6-5; CDR3aa: CASSHSGTTHF; CDR3nt: TGTGCCAGCAGTCACTCCGGGACAACCCATTTT
j_gene: TRBJ2-7; abundance: -; d_gene: -; v_gene: TRBV6-6; CDR3aa: CASSYPAGPSSYEQYF; CDR3nt: TGTGCCAGCAGTTACCCTGCGGGGCCGAGCTCCTACGAGCAGTACTTC
j_gene: TRBJ2-1; abundance: -; d_gene: -; v_gene: TRBV27; CDR3aa: CASSPRLGAPPNEQFF; CDR3nt: TGTGCCAGCAGTCCCCGACTCGGCGCTCCACCCAATGAGCAGTTCTTC
j_gene: TRBJ2-7; abundance: -; d_gene: -; v_gene: TRBV7-9; CDR3aa: CSSSLVGAGEYEQYF; CDR3nt: TGTTCCAGCAGCTTAGTGGGGGCCGGTGAATACGAGCAGTACTTC
j_gene: TRBJ1-4; abundance: few; d_gene: -; v_gene: TRBV7-3; CDR3aa: CASSLWQGLNEKLFF; CDR3nt: TGTGCCAGCAGCTTATGGCAGGGTCTTAATGAAAAACTGTTTTTT
j_gene: TRBJ2-7; abundance: -; d_gene: TRBD2; v_gene: TRBV12-5; CDR3aa: CASGSSGGPGEQYF; CDR3nt: TGTGCTAGTGGGTCCAGCGGGGGGCCGGGCGAGCAGTACTTC
j_gene: TRBJ1-1; abundance: -; d_gene: -; v_gene: TRBV18; CDR3aa: CASSPGLAEAFF; CDR3nt: TGTGCCAGCTCTCCCGGACTTGCTGAAGCTTTCTTT
j_gene: TRBJ1-1; abundance: -; d_gene: -; v_gene: TRBV6-1; CDR3aa: CASSDHVNTEAFF; CDR3nt: TGTGCCAGCAGTGATCATGTGAACACTGAAGCTTTCTTT
j_gene: TRBJ2-7; abundance: once; d_gene: TRBD1; v_gene: TRBV5-1; CDR3aa: CASSLAGGGTGVVEQYF; CDR3nt: TGCGCCAGCAGCTTGGCCGGTGGGGGGACAGGGGTGGTTGAGCAGTACTTC
j_gene: TRBJ1-1; abundance: -; d_gene: TRBD1; v_gene: TRBV30; CDR3aa: CAWRTGTGAFF; CDR3nt: TGTGCCTGGAGGACCGGGACAGGGGCTTTCTTT
j_gene: TRBJ2-7; abundance: -; d_gene: TRBD2; v_gene: TRBV4-2; CDR3aa: CASSQEASGSSLGYEQYF; CDR3nt: TGTGCCAGCAGCCAAGAGGCTAGCGGGAGCTCCCTAGGGTACGAGCAGTACTTC
j_gene: TRBJ2-7; abundance: few; d_gene: TRBD2; v_gene: TRBV6-1; CDR3aa: CASSGGRSGSYEQYF; CDR3nt: TGTGCCAGCAGTGGGGGGCGAAGCGGGAGCTACGAGCAGTACTTC
j_gene: TRBJ1-4; abundance: -; d_gene: -; v_gene: TRBV27; CDR3aa: CASSFRPLNEKLFF; CDR3nt: TGTGCCAGCAGTTTCAGGCCGCTTAATGAAAAACTGTTTTTT
j_gene: TRBJ2-1; abundance: -; d_gene: TRBD2; v_gene: TRBV7-9; CDR3aa: CSSSPRTSGTNNEQFF; CDR3nt: TGTTCCAGCAGCCCAAGGACTAGCGGGACGAACAATGAGCAGTTCTTC
j_gene: TRBJ2-2; abundance: -; d_gene: -; v_gene: TRBV28; CDR3aa: CASRSRSGELFF; CDR3nt: TGTGCCAGCAGGTCTAGGTCCGGGGAGCTGTTTTTT
j_gene: TRBJ1-5; abundance: once; d_gene: -; v_gene: TRBV29-1; CDR3aa: CSAGDSNQPQHF; CDR3nt: TGCAGCGCAGGGGACAGCAATCAGCCCCAGCATTTT
j_gene: TRBJ1-1; abundance: -; d_gene: TRBD1; v_gene: TRBV7-9; CDR3aa: CSSSFPPGQMNTEAFF; CDR3nt: TGTTCCAGCAGTTTCCCCCCGGGACAGATGAACACTGAAGCTTTCTTT
j_gene: TRBJ2-7; abundance: -; d_gene: -; v_gene: TRBV27; CDR3aa: CASSLGQGGYEQYF; CDR3nt: TGTGCCAGCAGCCTAGGTCAGGGAGGCTACGAGCAGTACTTC
j_gene: TRBJ2-6; abundance: -; d_gene: -; v_gene: TRBV27; CDR3aa: CASSLLDISGANVLTF; CDR3nt: TGTGCCAGCAGCCTCCTGGACATCTCTGGGGCCAACGTCCTGACTTTC
j_gene: TRBJ2-7; abundance: few; d_gene: TRBD1; v_gene: TRBV25-1; CDR3aa: CASSEGVGQGPRGYEQYF; CDR3nt: TGTGCCAGCAGTGAAGGAGTAGGGCAGGGCCCCAGGGGGTACGAGCAGTACTTC
j_gene: TRBJ1-1; abundance: -; d_gene: -; v_gene: TRBV7-2; CDR3aa: CASRDAGANTEAFF; CDR3nt: TGTGCCAGCAGAGACGCAGGGGCCAACACTGAAGCTTTCTTT
j_gene: TRBJ2-1; abundance: -; d_gene: -; v_gene: TRBV7-8; CDR3aa: CASRKAGNVGNEQFF; CDR3nt: TGTGCCAGCAGGAAGGCGGGAAACGTTGGAAATGAGCAGTTCTTC
j_gene: TRBJ1-2; abundance: few; d_gene: TRBD1; v_gene: TRBV18; CDR3aa: CASSPTADRTQFLYGYTF; CDR3nt: TGTGCCAGCTCACCAACAGCGGACAGGACTCAATTTCTCTATGGCTACACCTTC
j_gene: TRBJ2-3; abundance: -; d_gene: TRBD2; v_gene: TRBV4-2; CDR3aa: CASSLSGRGTDTQYF; CDR3nt: TGTGCCAGCAGCCTAAGCGGGAGAGGGACAGATACGCAGTATTTT
j_gene: TRBJ1-2; abundance: -; d_gene: -; v_gene: TRBV7-2; CDR3aa: CASSLEGYGYTF; CDR3nt: TGTGCCAGCAGCTTAGAGGGGTATGGCTACACCTTC
j_gene: TRBJ2-4; abundance: -; d_gene: -; v_gene: TRBV2; CDR3aa: CATTPGGRKNIQYF; CDR3nt: TGTGCCACCACGCCCGGGGGGCGGAAAAACATTCAGTACTTC
j_gene: TRBJ1-5; abundance: -; d_gene: -; v_gene: TRBV30; CDR3aa: CAWRPQGNQPQHF; CDR3nt: TGTGCCTGGAGACCACAGGGAAATCAGCCCCAGCATTTT
j_gene: TRBJ2-5; abundance: -; d_gene: TRBD2; v_gene: TRBV11-3; CDR3aa: CASSHSGVMGALVGTQYF; CDR3nt: TGTGCCAGCAGCCATAGCGGGGTGATGGGGGCCCTTGTAGGTACCCAGTACTTC
j_gene: TRBJ2-3; abundance: -; d_gene: -; v_gene: TRBV11-2; CDR3aa: CASRPQGLFTDTQYF; CDR3nt: TGTGCCAGCAGACCACAGGGCCTATTCACAGATACGCAGTATTTT
j_gene: TRBJ2-3; abundance: -; d_gene: -; v_gene: TRBV6-1; CDR3aa: CASSEAGTPRTDTQYF; CDR3nt: TGTGCCAGCAGTGAAGCGGGGACACCTCGCACAGATACGCAGTATTTT
j_gene: TRBJ2-7; abundance: few; d_gene: -; v_gene: TRBV6-1; CDR3aa: CASSEAGELGPYEQYF; CDR3nt: TGTGCCAGCAGTGAAGCAGGCGAGCTGGGGCCTTACGAGCAGTACTTC
j_gene: TRBJ1-1; abundance: -; d_gene: -; v_gene: TRBV12-1; CDR3aa: CASSGGTVNTEAFF; CDR3nt: TGTGCCAGCAGCGGGGGGACGGTGAACACTGAAGCTTTCTTT
j_gene: TRBJ2-1; abundance: -; d_gene: TRBD2; v_gene: TRBV2; CDR3aa: CASSDRGTSANNEQFF; CDR3nt: TGTGCCAGCAGTGACCGAGGGACTAGCGCTAACAATGAGCAGTTCTTC
j_gene: TRBJ2-1; abundance: -; d_gene: -; v_gene: TRBV7-2; CDR3aa: CASSSSIAAGYEQFF; CDR3nt: TGTGCCAGCAGCTCGAGTATAGCCGCGGGGTACGAGCAGTTCTTC
j_gene: TRBJ1-5; abundance: -; d_gene: -; v_gene: TRBV4-2; CDR3aa: CASSQGDRRNQPQHF; CDR3nt: TGTGCCAGCAGCCAAGGAGACCGGAGGAATCAGCCCCAGCATTTT